A single sample is the source of the 10 T cell receptor beta chains below, sequenced in a study of tumor-infiltrating lymphocytes in primary liver carcinoma. The source material, 20-30 mg of unsorted bulk tissue, was used to co-extract RNA and DNA. The input was approximately 500 ng total RNA; TCR beta cDNA was made from it with a constant-region primer. It was through three nested multiplex PCR rounds of slightly modified ARM-PCR that TCR beta libraries arose. Both of the initial two PCR rounds ran for nine to eleven cycles and employed TRBV1-TRBV30 forward primers alongside a C-beta reverse primer. Using its own MiXCR run on the multiplex PCR reads, TCRdb lists one record per CDR3 protein. In the table there are around 79,000 distinct CDR3 sequences, around 66% of which are singletons. Material for sequencing was tumor-adjacent normal liver tissue. Receptors originate from a man aged 35 to 55 with primary liver carcinoma and hepatitis B virus infection.

This clonotype has ten or more counts. V and J are TRBV11-1 and TRBJ2-1; the D gene is possibly TRBD2 (6 bases). The CDR3 runs to 13 residues. The V gene lost 0 bases and the J gene lost 12 bases, with 12 bases spanning the gap. CDR1 and CDR2 from the germline V gene are SGHAT and FQDESV (reference sequence). Written as DNA, the CDR3 is TGTGCCAGCAGCTTAGCGCTCGGAGGGCGGCAGTTCTTC. This translates into CASSLALGGRQFF. The full variable domain, in which reference TRBV11-1 and TRBJ2-1 provide the parts outside the CDR3, is EAEVAQSPRYKITEKSQAVAFWCDPISGHATLYWYRQILGQGPELLVQFQDESVVDDSQLPKDRFSAERLKGVDSTLKIQPAELGDSAMYLCASSLALGGRQFFGPGTRLTVL.

Of note for this clonotype: It is likely a read error, because the conserved phenylalanine at the end of the CDR3 is missing. This chain joins TRBV6-2 or TRBV6-3 and TRBJ2-1; D unclear. The CDR3 covers 17 residues. Germline V gene sequence: CDR1 MNHEY, CDR2 SVGEGT. The CDR3 region is CASSYSAGKPDGNEQFL. CDR3 DNA: TGTGCCAGTAGTTACTCGGCCGGCAAGCCGGACGGGAATGAGCAGTTCTTG.

This sequence joins TRBV6-1 and TRBJ1-5; D unclear. The CDR3 length is 15 residues. The V gene's germline CDR1 is MNHNS and CDR2 SASEGT. V dropped 6 bases and J dropped 0 bases, with 12 bases sitting between them. The CDR3 loop is CASRIEVYSNQPQHF. In nucleotides, the CDR3 is TGTGCCAGCAGGATAGAAGTCTATAGCAATCAGCCCCAGCATTTT.

Concerning this clonotype: A read error may account for a junction end that differs from germline. The rearrangement links TRBV4-3 to TRBJ2-7; possible D gene TRBD1, 5 bases. The CDR3 contains 15 residues. Per the germline V gene, CDR1 is LGHNA and CDR2 is YSLEER. The chain's CDR3 is CASSQDRARGYKQYF. In DNA form, the CDR3 reads TGCGCCAGCAGCCAAGATCGGGCTAGGGGCTACAAGCAGTACTTC.

The table lists this clonotype with a few counts. A much larger clone lies one base from this, so it may be a read error. The chain uses TRBV6-2 or TRBV6-3 and TRBJ1-1, with a possible D match to TRBD1 (5 bases). The CDR3 length is 11 residues. Germline values: CDR1 MNHEY, CDR2 SVGEGT. The CDR3 DNA follows: TGTGTCAGCAGTTCGGCAGGGCCGGCTTTCTTT. This encodes CVSSSAGPAFF.

This clonotype was picked up one time. The rearrangement uses TRBV29-1 and TRBJ2-5; unclear D gene. The CDR3 extends over 12 amino acids. V lost 5 bases, J lost 5 bases, and 12 bases lay in between. Germline V CDR1 and CDR2: SQVTM, ANQGSEA. For the CDR3, the DNA is TGCAGCGTTTTGACGTCTAGGGAGACCCAGTACTTC. It is translated as CSVLTSRETQYF.

On this clonotype itself: At one end the junction does not follow the germline gene, possibly because of a read error. The chain employs TRBV29-1 and TRBJ1-1, with D unresolved. Per the germline V gene, CDR1 is SQVTM and CDR2 is ANQGSEA. CDR3 length: 12 amino acids. The CDR3, as DNA: TGCAGCTGGGCGGGCAGCTACGCTGAAGCCTTCTTT. Translated: CSWAGSYAEAFF.

This clonotype was detected only a few times. This may arise from a read error, as a much more abundant clone is one base away. The conserved final phenylalanine or tryptophan is absent from the CDR3, which likely points to a read error. The chain combines TRBV6-2 or TRBV6-3 with TRBJ1-1; tentative D call: TRBD1 (6 bases). CDR1 is MNHEY and CDR2 is SVGEGT in the germline V gene. The CDR3 loop spans 14 amino acids. V lost 6 bases and J 3 bases, leaving 14 bases between the germline ends. CDR3 nucleotides: TGTGCCAGCAGGCAGGGGTTTCCGGACACTGAAGCTTTCCTT. Translating gives CASRQGFPDTEAFL.

The chain employs TRBV12-3 or TRBV12-4 and TRBJ2-7; D not resolved. This CDR3 has 12 amino acids. V lost 7 bases, J lost 2 bases, and 9 bases lay in between. This chain's CDR3 is CASTPGPYEQYF. The DNA of the CDR3 is TGTGCCAGCACCCCGGGCCCCTACGAGCAGTACTTC.

As concerns this clonotype: Relative to the germline gene, one junction end is altered; a read error may explain this. V usage is TRBV6-1 and J usage is TRBJ2-2; 7 bases map to TRBD2. The CDR3 spans 15 residues. Germline V gene data show CDR1 as MNHNS and CDR2 as SASEGT. The CDR3 region is CANSGERDLTGELFF. CDR3 coding DNA: TGTGCCAATAGTGGCGAGCGGGACCTCACCGGGGAACTGTTTTTT.